The 10 T cell receptor beta chains given below trace back to one sample, sequenced in a study of cytomegalovirus exposure and HLA in healthy donors. PCR used 60 Vbeta primers and 13 Jbeta primers. Profiled with immunoSEQ multiplex PCR; TCRdb holds only in-frame clones, not every one. The repertoire holds some 98,000 clones, around 80% seen once, with over 9.5% in the top ten. Sequencing was carried out using PBMCs. These TCRs come from a young man in good health and CMV-seropositive.

This rearrangement joins TRBV4-1 to TRBJ2-5; possible D gene TRBD2, 6 bases. This CDR3 region has 15 residues. With 1 base removed from V and 3 bases from J, the gap between germline ends came to 12 bases. Germline CDR1 MGHRA, CDR2 YSYEKL. The CDR3 reads CASSQGTRGKETQYF. In DNA form, the CDR3 reads TGCGCCAGCAGCCAAGGAACGCGGGGCAAAGAGACCCAGTACTTC.

J is TRBJ2-6 and V is TRBV6-8; possibly TRBD1 for D (5 bases). The germline V and J ends were trimmed by 5 bases and 2 bases, with 16 bases remaining between them. Germline V gene data show CDR1 as MNHGY and CDR2 as SAAAGT. The CDR3 sequence is 17 residues long. DNA of the CDR3: TGTGCCAGCAGTAACAATGGGGCAGGGACTGGGGCCAACGTCCTGACTTTC. The encoded protein is CASSNNGAGTGANVLTF.

This rearrangement joins TRBV7-9 to TRBJ2-1; TRBD1 might be the D (6 bases). Germline V gene sequence: CDR1 SEHNR, CDR2 FQNEAQ (reference sequence). Trimming removed 1 base at V and 3 bases at J, with 13 bases between. CDR3 length: 16 amino acids. The CDR3 loop reads CASSLVVGGRYNEQFF. CDR3 sequence (DNA): TGTGCCAGCAGCTTAGTGGTTGGGGGCCGCTACAATGAGCAGTTCTTC.

DNA of the CDR3: TGTGCCAGCAGTAACCCATGGGACATTGAAAAACTGTTTTTT. Translation: CASSNPWDIEKLFF. The chain employs TRBV6-1 and TRBJ1-4; D may be TRBD1 (6 bases). V was clipped by 5 bases and J by 7 bases, with 14 bases between them. The V gene's germline CDR1 is MNHNS and CDR2 SASEGT. The CDR3 is 14 residues long.

J is TRBJ2-6 and V is TRBV14; D is perhaps TRBD2 (6 bases). The CDR3 sequence is 21 residues long. The germline V gene has CDR1 SGHDN and CDR2 FVKESK. V was clipped by 0 bases and J by 2 bases, with 23 bases between them. The CDR3 sequence: CASSQDPSWRASGPGANVLTF. The CDR3 bases are TGTGCCAGCAGCCAAGATCCGTCCTGGAGGGCTTCGGGTCCTGGGGCCAACGTCCTGACTTTC.

The chain recombines TRBV19 with TRBJ1-1, with 7 nucleotides matching TRBD1. With 7 bases clipped from V and 6 bases from J, the junction kept 8 bases outside the gene matches. This CDR3 is built from 13 residues. The germline gives CDR1 LNHDA, CDR2 SQIVND (reference sequence). Here the CDR3 DNA reads TGTGCCAGTAACCCACAGGGGAAGGCTGAAGCTTTCTTT. Translating it yields CASNPQGKAEAFF.

The V call is TRBV6-1, the J call TRBJ2-3; D uncertain. V lost 5 bases and J 1 base, leaving 4 bases between the germline ends. The CDR3 extends over 12 amino acids. CDR1 MNHNS and CDR2 SASEGT come from the germline V gene. Here the CDR3 reads CASSTRTDTQYF. The DNA of the CDR3 is TGTGCCAGCAGTACACGCACAGATACGCAGTATTTT.

The chain joins TRBV14 to TRBJ1-1; no clear D gene. Germline assignment: CDR1 SGHDN and CDR2 FVKESK. The CDR3 totals 15 residues. Between the trimmed V and J ends, which lost 5 bases and 0 bases, there was a span of 13 bases. The DNA for the CDR3 is TGTGCCAGCAGCTTCCATAAAACGGTGAACACTGAAGCTTTCTTT. Translated: CASSFHKTVNTEAFF.

CDR3 sequence: CASSPGGSATEAFF. Written as DNA, the CDR3 is TGTGCCAGCAGCCCGGGGGGGAGTGCCACTGAAGCTTTCTTT. The V and J genes are TRBV9 and TRBJ1-1; a weak D match, TRBD1 (5 bases). Germline V gene data show CDR1 as SGDLS and CDR2 as YYNGEE. The CDR3 runs 14 residues. V dropped 4 bases and J dropped 4 bases, with 14 bases sitting between them.

The gene calls are TRBV6-1 and TRBJ1-3; maybe TRBD1 (5 bases). The germline CDR1 and CDR2 sequences are MNHNS and SASEGT. This CDR3 spans 16 amino acids. The germline V and J ends were trimmed by 0 bases and 3 bases, with 12 bases remaining between them. The CDR3 DNA is TGTGCCAGCAGTGAAGCAAAGTGGAGGGGTGGAAACACCATATATTTT. It translates to CASSEAKWRGGNTIYF.